A single sample is the source of the 31 T cell receptor beta chains below, sequenced in a study of blood T cell repertoires in COVID-19. The repertoire was sequenced with immunoSEQ multiplex PCR; TCRdb's copy has only in-frame clones and lacks some. The sample has about 98,000 clones, about 80% seen once. Sequenced sample: peripheral blood. These receptors were collected from a man older than 75 with acute or convalescent COVID-19.

CDR3 in DNA: TGTGCCAGCAGTCTACAGGGGCACACTGAAGCTTTCTTT. It translates to CASSLQGHTEAFF. This chain joins TRBV12-3 or TRBV12-4 and TRBJ1-1, with 7 nucleotides matching TRBD1. With V trimmed by 5 bases and J by 3 bases, 3 bases remained unmatched. The CDR3 is 13 residues long.

The chain has TRBV15 and TRBJ2-3; no clear D gene. V was clipped by 3 bases and J by 4 bases, with 5 bases between them. CDR3 length: 12 residues. CDR1 and CDR2 from the germline V gene are LNHNV and YYDKDF (reference sequence). This chain's CDR3 is CATSRAADTQYF. The DNA of the CDR3 is TGTGCCACCAGCAGGGCAGCAGATACGCAGTATTTT.

In nucleotides, the CDR3 is TGTGCCAGCAGAGACGGAGGCTCCTACAATGAGCAGTTCTTC. Its protein is CASRDGGSYNEQFF. The chain uses TRBV7-8 and TRBJ2-1; the D gene is possibly TRBD2 (5 bases). Germline values: CDR1 SGHVS, CDR2 FQNEAQ. CDR3 length: 14 amino acids. Trimming took off 6 bases at V and 0 bases at J, with 9 bases between the two ends.

The DNA of the CDR3 is TGCGCCAGCAACCCCGCGGCAGTGGGGACCCAGTACTTC. Protein sequence: CASNPAAVGTQYF. J is TRBJ2-5 and V is TRBV5-1; D unresolved. The CDR3 totals 13 residues. V was shortened by 6 bases and J by 7 bases, with 16 bases between the two germline ends. Germline CDR1 and CDR2: SGHRS and YFSETQ.

Only a few counts were recorded for this clone. This chain joins TRBV19 and TRBJ1-5, with D unclear. CDR3 length: 15 residues. With 6 bases removed from V and 7 bases from J, the gap between germline ends came to 19 bases. Per the germline V gene, CDR1 is LNHDA and CDR2 is SQIVND (reference sequence). In DNA, the CDR3 is TGTGCCAGTAGGCCGGCGGGAGGGCGAGGGCAGCCCCAGCATTTT. Amino acids: CASRPAGGRGQPQHF. The full variable domain, its missing parts supplied by reference TRBV19 and TRBJ1-5, is DGGITQSPKYLFRKEGQNVTLSCEQNLNHDAMYWYRQDPGQGLRLIYYSQIVNDFQKGDIAEGYSVSREKKESFPLTVTSAQKNPTAFYLCASRPAGGRGQPQHFGDGTRLSIL.

The chain links TRBV11-2 to TRBJ2-5; 9 nucleotides line up with TRBD2. V trimming: 5 bases; J trimming: 4 bases; junction bases outside the gene matches: 11. This CDR3 region has 16 residues. Germline-derived CDR1 and CDR2 are SGHAT and FQNNGV. The CDR3, as DNA: TGTGCCAGCAGCCCCTGGGTCAGCGGGGGGCCAGAGACCCAGTACTTC. Translation: CASSPWVSGGPETQYF.

The V gene is TRBV28, the J gene TRBJ1-2, with TRBD1 matching 8 bases. Germline CDR1 MDHEN, CDR2 SYDVKM. J lost 1 base, V lost 5 bases, and 6 bases had no gene match. This CDR3 region has 15 residues. This CDR3 reads CASSPSDRVNYGYTF. The CDR3, as DNA: TGTGCCAGCAGTCCCTCGGACAGGGTTAACTATGGCTACACCTTC.

This clone has only one observation. The rearrangement joins TRBV7-2 to TRBJ2-7, with D possibly matching TRBD1 (6 bases). Germline values: CDR1 SGHTA, CDR2 FQGNSA. This CDR3 has 11 residues. The CDR3 reads CASGARYEQYF. In DNA, the CDR3 is TGTGCTTCAGGGGCCCGCTACGAGCAGTACTTC.

Comments on this clone: At one boundary the junction diverges from the germline segment, which might be a read error. The chain joins TRBV5-4 to TRBJ2-2; TRBD2 matches at 13 bases. CDR1 is SGHNT and CDR2 is YYREEE in the germline V gene (reference sequence). This CDR3 spans 18 amino acids. CDR3 in DNA: TGTGTCAGCAGCTTGGGGCGGGGACTAGCGGGGCGCACCGGGGAGCTGTTTTTT. Its translation: CVSSLGRGLAGRTGELFF.

As to this clone: Other nucleotide sequences from this sample produce the same CDR3. This rearrangement joins TRBV28 to TRBJ1-3; D uncertain. With 2 bases removed from V and 4 bases from J, the gap between germline ends came to 9 bases. Per the germline V gene, CDR1 is MDHEN and CDR2 is SYDVKM. The CDR3 is 14 amino acids. The CDR3 region has the DNA TGTGCCAGCAGTTTAGCCGGGGTCGGAAACACCATATATTTT. It specifies CASSLAGVGNTIYF.

V and J are TRBV7-2 and TRBJ2-3; 10 nucleotides align to TRBD2. The CDR3 sequence is 16 residues long. The V and J ends lost 5 bases and 5 bases, in that order; junction bases with no gene match: 10. From germline, CDR1 is SGHTA and CDR2 FQGNSA. Written as DNA, the CDR3 is TGTGCCAGCAGCCTCCAAGCGGGAGGGCCAAGAGATACGCAGTATTTT. It encodes CASSLQAGGPRDTQYF.

The genes are TRBV4-3 and TRBJ2-5, with D hard to call. CDR1 and CDR2 (germline): LGHNA, YSLEER. Between the trimmed V and J ends, which lost 0 bases and 5 bases, there was a span of 19 bases. The CDR3 is made up of 17 amino acids. The CDR3 region has the DNA TGCGCCAGCAGCCAAGATGGGTCCGGCGGCCCCGGGGAGACCCAGTACTTC. Residues: CASSQDGSGGPGETQYF.

This chain connects TRBV23-1 to TRBJ2-7; 7 bases agree with TRBD1. TRBV23-1 is annotated as an ORF whose role is uncertain. J lost 0 bases, V lost 2 bases, and 7 bases had no gene match. This CDR3 comprises 16 residues. CDR3 bases: TGCGCCAGCAGTCAAGCGCCAGGGGGTCTCTCCTACGAGCAGTACTTC. The encoded protein is CASSQAPGGLSYEQYF.

The V call is TRBV11-3, the J call TRBJ1-1; D gene ambiguous. The CDR3 is 13 residues long. Per germline, CDR1 SGHNT and CDR2 YENEEA. Trimming left V 1 base short and J 2 bases short, with 5 bases between. CDR3 region: CASSLGPNTEAFF. The DNA of the CDR3 is TGTGCCAGCAGCTTAGGTCCTAACACTGAAGCTTTCTTT. Together with reference TRBV11-3 and TRBJ1-1, the CDR3 gives the full variable domain: EAGVVQSPRYKIIEKKQPVAFWCNPISGHNTLYWYLQNLGQGPELLIRYENEEAVDDSQLPKDRFSAERLKGVDSTLKIQPAELGDSAVYLCASSLGPNTEAFFGQGTRLTVV.

This clone has only a few counts. The rearrangement uses TRBV28 and TRBJ1-2, with D perhaps matching TRBD1 (5 bases). Germline V gene lookup returns CDR1 MDHEN and CDR2 SYDVKM. The V and J ends lost 1 base and 7 bases respectively, with 13 bases between them. The length of the CDR3 is 14 residues. The CDR3, as DNA: TGTGCCAGCAGTTTATCAACGGGACTGGGTGGCTACACCTTC. This codes for CASSLSTGLGGYTF.

This clone has just a few counts. This specimen includes other DNA sequences encoding the same CDR3. The chain links TRBV28 to TRBJ1-1, with a possible D match to TRBD1 (6 bases). V was clipped by 2 bases and J by 5 bases, with 6 bases between them. The CDR3 runs to 12 residues. CDR1 and CDR2 (germline): MDHEN, SYDVKM. The CDR3, as DNA: TGTGCCAGCAGTTTACAGGGGACTGAAGCTTTCTTT. Translated: CASSLQGTEAFF.

Here the CDR3 DNA reads TGTGCCAGCAGCGTGGGACAGGGTGGGGCTGGAAACACCATATATTTT. Protein sequence: CASSVGQGGAGNTIYF. This rearrangement joins TRBV9 to TRBJ1-3; 9 bases match TRBD1. Germline CDR1 reads SGDLS; CDR2 reads YYNGEE. Trimming removed 2 bases from V and 2 bases from J; junction bases left unmatched: 5. The CDR3 runs to 16 residues.

The genes are TRBV5-4 and TRBJ1-1; 8 bases agree with TRBD1. The CDR3 runs 15 residues. Germline V CDR1 and CDR2: SGHNT, YYREEE (reference sequence). The junction had 9 bases not matched to a gene; V was cut back by 4 bases and J by 4 bases. Here the CDR3 DNA reads TGTGCCAGCAGCACCCGGACAGGGAGGGTCACTGAAGCTTTCTTT. It yields the protein CASSTRTGRVTEAFF.

The V and J genes are TRBV6-2 or TRBV6-3 and TRBJ2-1; 8 nucleotides match TRBD1. The V and J ends lost 2 bases and 7 bases, in that order; junction bases with no gene match: 1. CDR1 MNHEY and CDR2 SVGEGT come from the germline V gene. The CDR3 has 13 amino acids. CDR3 coding DNA: TGTGCCAGCAGTTACAGGACAGGGAATGAGCAGTTCTTC. This translates into CASSYRTGNEQFF.

This chain links TRBV18 with TRBJ1-2; no reliable D call. V lost 1 base and J lost 6, with 12 bases in between. The CDR3 covers 14 residues. Germline CDR1 and CDR2: KGHSH and LQKENI. DNA for the CDR3: TGTGCCAGCTCACCACAGTCGGGGAATAATGGCTACACCTTC. Translated, it gives CASSPQSGNNGYTF.

The chain links TRBV6-5 to TRBJ2-7; 10 bases are shared with TRBD2. CDR3 size: 15 residues. Per the germline V gene, CDR1 is MNHEY and CDR2 is SVGAGI. Trimming cost V 6 bases and J 0 bases; bases outside gene matches: 5. The CDR3 DNA follows: TGTGCCAGCAGCTCAATAGCGGGAGGCTCCTACGAGCAGTACTTC. It is translated as CASSSIAGGSYEQYF.

This sequence joins TRBV28 and TRBJ1-2; a possible D gene is TRBD1 (5 bases). V was shortened by 4 bases and J by 4 bases, with 10 bases between the two germline ends. This CDR3 region has 13 residues. Germline loops: CDR1 MDHEN, CDR2 SYDVKM. In nucleotides, the CDR3 is TGTGCCAGCAGTTCGGCCGGGGGCTATGGCTACACCTTC. This codes for CASSSAGGYGYTF.

The rearrangement links TRBV7-9 to TRBJ1-2, with 8 bases aligning to TRBD1. CDR1 SEHNR and CDR2 FQNEAQ come from the germline V gene (reference sequence). This CDR3 has 15 amino acids. V dropped 0 bases and J dropped 3; count of bases not matched to a gene: 3. Here the CDR3 DNA reads TGTGCCAGCAGCTTAGCCGGACAGGGCTACTATGGCTACACCTTC. Amino acids: CASSLAGQGYYGYTF.

The V call is TRBV5-4, the J call TRBJ2-7; a weak D match, TRBD2 (6 bases). Per germline, CDR1 SGHNT and CDR2 YYREEE (reference sequence). The CDR3 has 14 amino acids. The V and J ends lost 5 bases and 3 bases respectively, with 15 bases between them. The CDR3 region has the DNA TGTGCCAGCAGTTTTGTGGGGAGGCTCTACGAGCAGTACTTC. This gives the protein CASSFVGRLYEQYF.

The rearrangement joins TRBV27 to TRBJ2-1; D is unresolved. The germline V gene has CDR1 MNHEY and CDR2 SMNVEV (reference sequence). The germline V and J ends were trimmed by 5 bases and 8 bases, with 13 bases remaining between them. The CDR3 runs 13 residues. The CDR3 loop is CASSTPTPDEQFF. The CDR3, as DNA: TGTGCCAGCAGTACCCCGACTCCGGATGAGCAGTTCTTC.

The table lists this clone with a count of one. The chain is built from TRBV4-3 and TRBJ1-4, with 8 bases identical to TRBD1. The germline CDR1 and CDR2 sequences are LGHNA and YSLEER. There are 19 residues in the CDR3. V shed 1 base and J 2 bases; nucleotides not matched to a gene: 12. The CDR3 DNA reads TGCGCCAGCAGCCAAGCAACAGGGGGGGATGTAACTACTAATGAAAAACTGTTTTTT. Its translation is CASSQATGGDVTTNEKLFF.

CDR3 loop: CASSQDRVNYGYTF. The DNA of the CDR3 is TGTGCCAGCAGTCAGGACAGGGTGAACTATGGCTACACCTTC. The chain employs TRBV6-5 and TRBJ1-2, with 8 bases identical to TRBD1. Germline lookup yields CDR1 MNHEY and CDR2 SVGAGI. The length of the CDR3 is 14 residues. V trimming: 5 bases; J trimming: 2 bases; junction bases outside the gene matches: 4.

The chain links TRBV9 to TRBJ2-1; D is perhaps TRBD1 (5 bases). The length of the CDR3 is 16 residues. Looked up from germline, CDR1 is SGDLS and CDR2 is YYNGEE. The ends were cut back, 3 bases at V and 3 bases at J, with 16 bases in the middle. DNA for the CDR3: TGTGCCAGCAGCGCCAGCTACCGACAGTTCTACAATGAGCAGTTCTTC. It codes for CASSASYRQFYNEQFF.

The V and J genes are TRBV7-9 and TRBJ2-7; D perhaps matches TRBD1 (7 bases). V was pared by 5 bases and J by 4 bases, with 9 bases between. Germline CDR1 reads SEHNR; CDR2 reads FQNEAQ (reference sequence). This CDR3 is built from 12 residues. The CDR3 reads CASSPGGYEQYF. CDR3 bases: TGTGCCAGCAGCCCAGGGGGGTACGAGCAGTACTTC.

The chain carries TRBV7-6 and TRBJ1-5, with D perhaps matching TRBD1 (5 bases). In germline, CDR1 is SGHVS, CDR2 FNYEAQ. CDR3 length equals 15 residues. V lost 1 base to trimming and J lost 4 bases, with 11 bases between them. The chain's CDR3 is CASSLGGGFNQPQHF. CDR3 DNA sequence: TGTGCCAGCAGCTTAGGCGGGGGATTTAATCAGCCCCAGCATTTT.

This rearrangement joins TRBV5-1 to TRBJ2-1; D gene unclear. Germline CDR1 reads SGHRS; CDR2 reads YFSETQ. The V and J ends lost 0 bases and 0 bases respectively, with 10 bases between them. The length of the CDR3 is 16 residues. This CDR3 reads CASSLAPTGSYNEQFF. The CDR3 nucleotides read TGCGCCAGCAGCTTGGCCCCCACTGGCTCCTACAATGAGCAGTTCTTC.